This T cell receptor beta chain was identified during a study of blood T cells in healthy people across ages. Alongside a J-beta primer mix, a sample-barcoded 5' primer served in a second PCR lasting about 7 to 11 cycles. Sequencing yielded, for each sample, at least 3 million paired-end reads carrying CDR3. TCRdb independently ran MiXCR on the 5' RACE reads; one entry per CDR3 protein. This sample has more than 700,000 distinct CDR3 sequences, with 40% to 65% found just once. V lost 5 bases to trimming and J lost 2 bases, with 15 bases between them. CDR1 and CDR2 from the germline V gene are SGHAT and FQNNGV. This CDR3 is built from 15 residues. Whole-study results and caveats: More naive CD4+ cells and higher diversity marked long-lived donors relative to aged donors.

Remarks on this clonotype: The antigen remains undetermined.

This chain uses TRBV11-2 with TRBJ2-5, with D possibly TRBD2 on 5 matching bases. The sequencing sample was made of blood. The receptor comes from an elderly man in good health. The CDR3: CASSPDGSKQETQYF. DNA for the CDR3: TGTGCCAGCAGCCCAGATGGGAGTAAACAAGAGACCCAGTACTTC.